Each of the 26 T cell receptor beta chains below was sequenced from the same sample in a study of cytomegalovirus exposure and HLA in healthy donors (dated by TCRdb to 2016 to 2017). The library was obtained by the immunoSEQ multiplex PCR assay. A mixture of 60 forward primers for TCR Vbeta segments and 13 reverse primers for TCR Jbeta segments was used in the multiplex PCR. The immuneACCESS repertoire file appears here via TCRdb, limited to in-frame rearrangements. These files lack a portion of the clones; in checked studies, under half of the deficit traces to unresolved V genes, and the cause of the others is not known. The sample table contains about 210,000 clones; only one count was recorded for about 75% of them. Together, the top ten hold 1.5% to 2% of the sample. Sequencing input: PBMCs. The receptor set was obtained from a male donor in good health and CMV-seronegative.

The rearrangement uses TRBV6-1 and TRBJ1-4; 9 bases are shared with TRBD1. J gave up 5 bases and V 1 base, and 5 bases lay outside the gene matches. This CDR3 has 16 residues. From germline, CDR1 is MNHNS and CDR2 SASEGT. The CDR3 DNA reads as TGTGCCAGCAGTGAAGTATACAGGGGGCCGAATGAAAAACTGTTTTTT. This gives the protein CASSEVYRGPNEKLFF.

This clone was recorded a few times. The chain recombines TRBV6-5 with TRBJ1-2; 7 positions agree with TRBD1. Germline trimming cut 0 bases from V and 13 bases from J; bases unmatched to any gene: 11. Germline-derived CDR1 and CDR2 are MNHEY and SVGAGI. CDR3 size: 14 residues. The CDR3 is CASSYSSDRPRRTF. Written as DNA, the CDR3 is TGTGCCAGCAGTTACTCATCGGACAGGCCCCGGCGCACCTTC.

J is TRBJ1-3 and V is TRBV2, with TRBD1 identical over 8 bases. CDR1 and CDR2 (germline): SNHLY, FYNNEI. This CDR3 spans 18 amino acids. With V trimmed by 6 bases and J by 0 bases, 13 bases remained unmatched. CDR3 nucleotides: TGTGCCAGCAGGGACCGACAGGGGTCTTCTTCCTCTGGAAACACCATATATTTT. Translation gives CASRDRQGSSSSGNTIYF. Using reference TRBV2 and TRBJ1-3 for the parts outside the CDR3, the full variable domain is EPEVTQTPSHQVTQMGQEVILRCVPISNHLYFYWYRQILGQKVEFLVSFYNNEISEKSEIFDDQFSVERPDGSNFTLKIRSTKLEDSAMYFCASRDRQGSSSSGNTIYFGEGSWLTVV.

This chain joins TRBV11-2 and TRBJ1-2; 11 bases map to TRBD1. Germline assignment: CDR1 SGHAT and CDR2 FQNNGV. V lost 2 bases and J lost 4; bases outside the gene matches: 3. The CDR3 runs to 15 residues. CDR3 residues: CASSLPGTGGYGYTF. The CDR3 DNA follows: TGTGCCAGCAGCTTACCCGGGACAGGGGGCTATGGCTACACCTTC.

The rearrangement joins TRBV7-3 to TRBJ2-2; no reliable D call. The germline V and J ends were trimmed by 4 bases and 6 bases, with 6 bases remaining between them. Germline values: CDR1 SGHTA, CDR2 FQGTGA. The CDR3 is 12 residues long. The CDR3 loop is CASSSFPGELFF. In nucleotides, the CDR3 is TGTGCCAGCAGCTCTTTCCCCGGGGAGCTGTTTTTT.

The DNA of the CDR3 is TGTGCCACCACAGGGGACCTTGCCTACAATGAGCAGTTCTTC. Residues: CATTGDLAYNEQFF. This sequence joins TRBV15 and TRBJ2-1, with D perhaps TRBD1 (6 bases). There are 14 residues in the CDR3. Germline V gives CDR1 LNHNV, CDR2 YYDKDF (reference sequence). The germline V and J ends were trimmed by 7 bases and 2 bases, with 12 bases remaining between them.

Only a few counts were recorded for this clone. The chain couples TRBV5-4 to TRBJ1-3; 10 positions agree with TRBD1. The J segment lost 2 bases and the V segment lost 4 bases, leaving 6 bases of the junction unmatched. The CDR3 covers 16 residues. Germline lookup yields CDR1 SGHNT and CDR2 YYREEE (reference sequence). The CDR3 coding sequence is TGTGCCAGCAGCGGCCGCGGACAGGGGGCTGGAAACACCATATATTTT. It encodes CASSGRGQGAGNTIYF.

V and J are TRBV5-1 and TRBJ2-5; 7 nucleotides agree with TRBD1. This CDR3 is 14 amino acids long. V shed 6 bases and J 2 bases; nucleotides not matched to a gene: 7. Looked up from germline, CDR1 is SGHRS and CDR2 is YFSETQ. DNA for the CDR3: TGCGCCAGCACCCTGGGACAGCCTCAAGAGACCCAGTACTTC. As protein: CASTLGQPQETQYF.

The rearrangement joins TRBV4-1 to TRBJ1-5; D may be TRBD1 (5 bases). The germline V gene encodes CDR1 MGHRA and CDR2 YSYEKL. V was clipped by 0 bases and J by 8 bases, with 20 bases between them. CDR3 size: 17 residues. The CDR3 nucleotides read TGCGCCAGCAGCCAAGACCCCCCGACAGTCCTTGTGGAGCCCCAGCATTTT. Translated, it gives CASSQDPPTVLVEPQHF.

J is TRBJ1-4 and V is TRBV7-9, with 7 nucleotides matching TRBD1. From germline, CDR1 is SEHNR and CDR2 FQNEAQ (reference sequence). V dropped 5 bases and J dropped 4; count of bases not matched to a gene: 10. This CDR3 is built from 16 residues. The CDR3 DNA follows: TGTGCCAGCAGCCCAACCAAGGGGGCCATTAATGAAAAACTGTTTTTT. Amino acids: CASSPTKGAINEKLFF.

V usage is TRBV7-2 and J usage is TRBJ1-1, with a weak D call TRBD1 (5 bases). This CDR3 comprises 14 residues. Trimming left V 6 bases short and J 11 bases short, with 22 bases between. Germline lookup yields CDR1 SGHTA and CDR2 FQGNSA. The CDR3 bases are TGTGCCAGCAGTCGTTGGTCGGTAGGGGCGGGGGCTTTCTTT. It is translated as CASSRWSVGAGAFF.

The chain employs TRBV7-2 and TRBJ1-5; 7 nucleotides agree with TRBD1. The CDR3 length is 15 residues. The ends lost 5 bases at V and 4 bases at J; junction bases unmatched: 8. Germline CDR1 reads SGHTA; CDR2 reads FQGNSA. The CDR3 loop is CASSTAGQSNQPQHF. DNA for the CDR3: TGTGCCAGCAGCACGGCGGGACAGAGTAATCAGCCCCAGCATTTT.

The gene calls are TRBV4-2 and TRBJ2-3, with a tentative D call TRBD2 (6 bases). Trimming cost V 4 bases and J 0 bases, with 14 bases left between them. The CDR3 loop spans 16 amino acids. Germline V gene lookup returns CDR1 LGHNA and CDR2 YNFKEQ. This CDR3 is CASSPNQGLSTDTQYF. CDR3 in DNA: TGTGCCAGCAGCCCCAACCAGGGACTCAGCACAGATACGCAGTATTTT.

The CDR3 DNA is TGTGCCAGCAGTCCCGACAGGGGATCTGCCCTCCACTTT. Translated: CASSPDRGSALHF. J is TRBJ1-6 and V is TRBV6-6; 8 bases agree with TRBD1. CDR1 and CDR2 from the germline V gene are MNHNY and SVGAGI (reference sequence). The CDR3 loop spans 13 amino acids. The J segment lost 14 bases and the V segment lost 5 bases, leaving 8 bases of the junction unmatched.

This chain connects TRBV25-1 to TRBJ2-3; no firm D call. The germline V and J ends were trimmed by 8 bases and 1 base, with 7 bases remaining between them. The CDR3 has 12 amino acids. The germline CDR1 and CDR2 sequences are MGHDK and SYGVNS. CDR3 nucleotides: TGTGCCAGCTCAGTGGGCACAGATACGCAGTATTTT. Encoded protein: CASSVGTDTQYF. Looking up the rest from reference TRBV25-1 and TRBJ2-3 gives the full variable domain: EADIYQTPRYLVIGTGKKITLECSQTMGHDKMYWYQQDPGMELHLIHYSYGVNSTEKGDLSSESTVSRIRTEHFPLTLESARPSHTSQYLCASSVGTDTQYFGPGTRLTVL.

V usage is TRBV27 and J usage is TRBJ2-1, with D perhaps TRBD2 (6 bases). The V gene's germline CDR1 is MNHEY and CDR2 SMNVEV (reference sequence). Trimming pared 4 bases from V and 5 bases from J, leaving 18 bases between. The CDR3 is 16 amino acids. CDR3 nucleotide sequence: TGTGCCAGCAGTTGGGGTTGGGGGGAGACAAACAATGAGCAGTTCTTC. Amino acids: CASSWGWGETNNEQFF.

The V and J genes are TRBV7-3 and TRBJ2-3; possible D gene TRBD1, 6 bases. Germline CDR1 SGHTA, CDR2 FQGTGA. This CDR3 region has 16 residues. Trimming took off 5 bases at V and 2 bases at J, with 17 bases between the two ends. The CDR3 region is CASSLSSGAHTDTQYF. The DNA of the CDR3 is TGTGCCAGCAGCCTAAGTTCAGGGGCGCACACAGATACGCAGTATTTT.

This rearrangement joins TRBV6-5 to TRBJ2-6; a weak D match, TRBD2 (6 bases). V was shortened by 6 bases and J by 4 bases, with 10 bases between the two germline ends. The CDR3 sequence is 14 residues long. Germline CDR1 is MNHEY and CDR2 is SVGAGI. CDR3 amino acids: CASRGGMGANVLTF. As DNA, the CDR3 is TGTGCCAGCAGGGGAGGAATGGGGGCCAACGTCCTGACTTTC.

The chain links TRBV5-1 to TRBJ2-7, with TRBD1 matching over 8 bases. CDR3 size: 15 residues. Per germline, CDR1 SGHRS and CDR2 YFSETQ. V shed 4 bases, J shed 3 bases, and the junction held 9 bases outside the gene matches. The CDR3 loop is CASSHRSGQDYEQYF. The CDR3 DNA sequence: TGCGCCAGCAGCCACCGTTCGGGACAGGACTACGAGCAGTACTTC.

This rearrangement joins TRBV5-1 to TRBJ1-2; possible D gene TRBD1, 6 bases. Between the trimmed V and J ends, which lost 0 bases and 6 bases, there was a span of 12 bases. This CDR3 is 14 amino acids long. Germline V gene data show CDR1 as SGHRS and CDR2 as YFSETQ. The CDR3 loop reads CASSLGGLENGYTF. Here the CDR3 DNA reads TGCGCCAGCAGCTTGGGGGGGCTTGAAAATGGCTACACCTTC.

CDR3 protein: CASSPRREGIEKLFF. The DNA of the CDR3 is TGTGCCAGCAGCCCCCGCAGGGAAGGAATTGAAAAACTGTTTTTT. The V call is TRBV11-2, the J call TRBJ1-4, with a weak D call TRBD1 (5 bases). Germline V gives CDR1 SGHAT, CDR2 FQNNGV. The CDR3 length is 15 residues. Trimming cost V 5 bases and J 7 bases, with 17 bases left between them.

The chain links TRBV30 to TRBJ2-7; D unresolved. Germline assignment: CDR1 GTSNPN and CDR2 SVGIG (reference sequence). This CDR3 is 13 amino acids long. Between the trimmed V and J ends, which lost 0 bases and 3 bases, there was a span of 9 bases. CDR3 residues: CAWSVLKDYEQYF. In nucleotides, the CDR3 is TGTGCCTGGAGTGTACTAAAGGACTACGAGCAGTACTTC.

With respect to this clone: A junction boundary mismatches the germline segment, possibly from a read error. The V and J genes are TRBV7-9 and TRBJ2-5; unclear D gene. Germline-derived CDR1 and CDR2 are SEHNR and FQNEAQ (reference sequence). The CDR3 runs 11 residues. The CDR3 spells CSSSSQETQYF. In DNA form, the CDR3 reads TGTTCCAGCAGCTCGCAAGAGACCCAGTACTTC.

The rearrangement joins TRBV7-9 to TRBJ1-2; 9 nucleotides match TRBD1. This CDR3 comprises 16 residues. V trimming: 5 bases; J trimming: 2 bases; junction bases outside the gene matches: 9. CDR1 is SEHNR and CDR2 is FQNEAQ in the germline V gene (reference sequence). CDR3 protein: CASSPGTGSFNYGYTF. The CDR3 coding sequence is TGTGCCAGCAGCCCCGGGACAGGGAGTTTCAACTATGGCTACACCTTC. The full variable domain, completed using reference TRBV7-9 and TRBJ1-2, is DTGVSQNPRHKITKRGQNVTFRCDPISEHNRLYWYRQTLGQGPEFLTYFQNEAQLEKSRLLSDRFSAERPKGSFSTLEIQRTEQGDSAMYLCASSPGTGSFNYGYTFGSGTRLTVV.

J is TRBJ2-3 and V is TRBV6-1, with TRBD2 matching 12 bases. From germline, CDR1 is MNHNS and CDR2 SASEGT. V shed 3 bases and J 5 bases; nucleotides not matched to a gene: 6. The CDR3 runs 16 residues. For the CDR3, the DNA is TGTGCCAGCAGTGAGAGCTTGGGACTAGCGGGAGATACGCAGTATTTT. This encodes CASSESLGLAGDTQYF.

V and J are TRBV29-1 and TRBJ2-7; a weak D match, TRBD1 (5 bases). CDR1 SQVTM and CDR2 ANQGSEA come from the germline V gene. The CDR3 is 13 residues long. Trimming pared 4 bases from V and 0 bases from J, leaving 10 bases between. The CDR3 DNA is TGCAGCGTTGTAGGGGCTGACTCCTACGAGCAGTACTTC. It translates to CSVVGADSYEQYF.